The subject of this entry is one T cell receptor beta chain. As yet, its antigen is unknown. These data are taken from a study of OX40 agonist ivuxolimab in advanced cancers. Study results and caveats: Average numbers of expanded clones were greater in CD8+ T cells than in CD4+. Several nonresponders also turned out to have low normalized T-cell clonal expansion.

Trimming stripped 5 bases from V and 4 bases from J, with 7 bases between. This CDR3 contains 12 residues. Germline assignment: CDR1 SGHTA and CDR2 FQGNSA. The repertoire was sequenced with immunoSEQ multiplex PCR; TCRdb's copy has only in-frame clones and lacks some. The sample gives about 98,000 clones, just under 95% of which show up once; around 0.25% is in the top ten. The sample in question was CD4+ or CD8+ T cells sorted from blood, obtained in a trial of the OX40 agonist ivuxolimab. This rearrangement joins TRBV7-2 to TRBJ2-3; D unresolved. This sequence was found in an adult with an advanced solid tumor such as melanoma, head and neck, liver or kidney cancer. The CDR3 here is CASSPNADTQYF. As DNA, the CDR3 is TGTGCCAGCAGCCCTAACGCAGATACGCAGTATTTT. Full variable domain (rest looked up from reference TRBV7-2 and TRBJ2-3): GAGVSQSPSNKVTEKGKDVELRCDPISGHTALYWYRQSLGQGLEFLIYFQGNSAPDKSGLPSDRFSAERTGGSVSTLTIQRTQQEDSAVYLCASSPNADTQYFGPGTRLTVL.